The rows below give T cell receptor beta chains drawn from one sample of a study of cytotoxic CD8 clonotypes in ibrutinib-treated CLL. Profiled with immunoSEQ multiplex PCR; TCRdb holds only in-frame clones, not every one. The table records 35,000 to 50,000 clones, approximately 70% of them present only once. Source: PBMCs, taken after 12 months of ibrutinib treatment. All receptors derive from a human donor with chronic lymphocytic leukemia. CDR3s leave out the opening cysteine and the closing phenylalanine or tryptophan. The order of the fields is J gene, D gene, V gene, CDR3 protein. D genes are given only for firm matches.

j_gene: TRBJ2-5
d_gene: NA
v_gene: TRBV27
CDR3aa: ASSSLGETQY

j_gene: TRBJ2-7
d_gene: TRBD2
v_gene: TRBV7-2
CDR3aa: ASSFLAGGPSYEQY

j_gene: TRBJ1-4
d_gene: NA
v_gene: TRBV6-6
CDR3aa: ASSSAAGAEKLF

j_gene: TRBJ2-3
d_gene: NA
v_gene: TRBV6-5
CDR3aa: ASSYSGLAPDTQY

j_gene: TRBJ1-1
d_gene: NA
v_gene: TRBV18
CDR3aa: ASSPRIGAQNTEAF

j_gene: TRBJ2-1
d_gene: NA
v_gene: TRBV6-1
CDR3aa: ASSEFVGEFYNEQF

j_gene: TRBJ2-3
d_gene: TRBD2
v_gene: TRBV13
CDR3aa: ASSASGSGSDTQY

j_gene: TRBJ2-3
d_gene: TRBD2
v_gene: TRBV4-1
CDR3aa: ASSQEGGTSLTTQY

j_gene: TRBJ2-2
d_gene: TRBD1
v_gene: TRBV5-4
CDR3aa: ASSGAGTGGPTGELF

j_gene: TRBJ2-1
d_gene: NA
v_gene: TRBV7-2
CDR3aa: ASSLGTGTVSGAREQF

j_gene: TRBJ2-2
d_gene: NA
v_gene: TRBV7-2
CDR3aa: ASSRDPLTDGELF

j_gene: TRBJ1-1
d_gene: NA
v_gene: TRBV5-1
CDR3aa: ASSLSPGVTEAF

j_gene: TRBJ2-4
d_gene: NA
v_gene: TRBV19
CDR3aa: ASSMSGGKNIQY

j_gene: TRBJ2-2
d_gene: NA
v_gene: TRBV10-1
CDR3aa: ASSDQTRRGGTGELF

j_gene: TRBJ2-6
d_gene: NA
v_gene: TRBV4-1
CDR3aa: ASSQVGGPLKANVLT

j_gene: TRBJ1-4
d_gene: NA
v_gene: TRBV28
CDR3aa: ASSSPGSPDNEKLF

j_gene: TRBJ1-2
d_gene: TRBD1
v_gene: TRBV9
CDR3aa: ASSVEVTGAYGYT

j_gene: TRBJ2-3
d_gene: TRBD2
v_gene: TRBV19
CDR3aa: ASSDWAGEDTQY

j_gene: TRBJ2-1
d_gene: NA
v_gene: TRBV19
CDR3aa: ASSLTRSGNNEQF

j_gene: TRBJ2-3
d_gene: NA
v_gene: TRBV15
CDR3aa: ATSRSRGTDTQY

j_gene: TRBJ1-4
d_gene: NA
v_gene: TRBV4-3
CDR3aa: ASSGRAGDEKLF

j_gene: TRBJ2-7
d_gene: NA
v_gene: TRBV5-6
CDR3aa: ASSLRLSYEQY

j_gene: TRBJ2-7
d_gene: TRBD1
v_gene: TRBV28
CDR3aa: ASSRTGALYEQY

j_gene: TRBJ2-7
d_gene: NA
v_gene: TRBV6-1
CDR3aa: ASSEGSSPIYEQY

j_gene: TRBJ2-5
d_gene: NA
v_gene: TRBV7-3
CDR3aa: ASSPDSRGETQY

j_gene: TRBJ2-2
d_gene: TRBD1
v_gene: TRBV6-1
CDR3aa: ASSPRGPGELF

j_gene: TRBJ1-2
d_gene: NA
v_gene: TRBV2
CDR3aa: ASAEEANYGYT

j_gene: TRBJ1-5
d_gene: NA
v_gene: TRBV12-5
CDR3aa: ASGLDLQPQH

j_gene: TRBJ2-2
d_gene: NA
v_gene: TRBV19
CDR3aa: ASSGRLVANTGELF

j_gene: TRBJ1-2
d_gene: NA
v_gene: TRBV11-1
CDR3aa: ASSKDRFDGYT

j_gene: TRBJ1-2
d_gene: NA
v_gene: TRBV21-1
CDR3aa: ASSRQGRYGYT

j_gene: TRBJ2-1
d_gene: NA
v_gene: TRBV10-3
CDR3aa: AIKGGSYNEQF

j_gene: TRBJ2-5
d_gene: TRBD1
v_gene: TRBV9
CDR3aa: ASSGGQGRETQY

j_gene: TRBJ1-5
d_gene: NA
v_gene: TRBV27
CDR3aa: ASMGDSNQPQH

j_gene: TRBJ1-6
d_gene: NA
v_gene: TRBV5-5
CDR3aa: ASSPADNSPLH

j_gene: TRBJ1-1
d_gene: NA
v_gene: TRBV6-1
CDR3aa: ASRRAPRDTEAF

j_gene: TRBJ1-3
d_gene: NA
v_gene: TRBV5-4
CDR3aa: ASSQAGTHSGNTIY

j_gene: TRBJ1-2
d_gene: TRBD1
v_gene: TRBV28
CDR3aa: ASSLTGAKTYGYT

j_gene: TRBJ2-1
d_gene: NA
v_gene: TRBV7-6
CDR3aa: ASSLRESPYNEQF

j_gene: TRBJ2-5
d_gene: TRBD2
v_gene: TRBV9
CDR3aa: ASSPGLAGVETQY